Listed below are T cell receptor beta chains from one sample, sequenced in a study of blood T cell repertoires in COVID-19. The data were produced by immunoSEQ multiplex PCR, yet TCRdb's version contains in-frame clones alone and is incomplete. Of about 190,000 clones listed, around 83% are singletons. The sequencing sample was made of peripheral blood. Receptor source: a middle-aged woman with acute or convalescent COVID-19. The CDR3 runs from the conserved cysteine through the conserved F or W.

v_gene,j_gene,CDR3aa
TRBV28,TRBJ2-1,CASSSGTAILYNEQFF
TRBV7-9,TRBJ1-5,CASSRQGSNQPQHF
TRBV6-1,TRBJ1-3,CASSETPTGGNTIYF
TRBV28,TRBJ1-2,CASSWPGPYGYTF
TRBV3-1/TRBV3-2,TRBJ2-7,CASSRVGTGSSYEQYF
TRBV28,TRBJ1-4,CASSSAGGGKLFF
TRBV29-1,TRBJ2-1,CSTWSPGAYNEQFF
TRBV2,TRBJ1-1,CASTQGGPRMNTEAFF
TRBV6-5,TRBJ1-1,CASSYSWVTNTEAFF
TRBV28,TRBJ2-6,CASSHRRDRGNSGANVLTF
TRBV3-1/TRBV3-2,TRBJ1-2,CASSQDFLRGYTF
TRBV18,TRBJ1-1,CASSLGRWDRGMNTEAFF
TRBV19,TRBJ1-2,CASSSRTGRWDGYTF
TRBV6-5,TRBJ2-7,CASSYDGLTYEQYF
TRBV5-1,TRBJ1-4,CASGQTGEYEKLFF
TRBV5-6,TRBJ2-2,CASSLVGGVNTGELFF